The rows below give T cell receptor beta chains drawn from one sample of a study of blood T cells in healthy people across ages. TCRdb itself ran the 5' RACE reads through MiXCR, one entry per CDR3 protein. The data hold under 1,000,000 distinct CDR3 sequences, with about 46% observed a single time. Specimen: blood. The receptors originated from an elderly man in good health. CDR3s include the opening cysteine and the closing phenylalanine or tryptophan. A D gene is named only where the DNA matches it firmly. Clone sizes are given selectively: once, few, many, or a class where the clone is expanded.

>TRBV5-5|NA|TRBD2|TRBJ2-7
TGTGCCAGCAGCCCGGGGACTAGCGGGATGAAGTCCTATGAGCAGTACTTC
CASSPGTSGMKSYEQYF
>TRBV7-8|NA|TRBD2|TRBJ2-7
TGTGCCAGCAGCTTAGCTGGAATAGCGGGAACCTACGAGCAGTACTTC
CASSLAGIAGTYEQYF
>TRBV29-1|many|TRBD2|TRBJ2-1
TGCAGCGTTGTGGTGGCGGGAGGGAACTACAATGAGCAGTTCTTC
CSVVVAGGNYNEQFF
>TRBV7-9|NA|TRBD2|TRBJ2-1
TGTGCCAGCAGCTTAGGACTAGCGGGTGGAGTTGAGCAGTTCTTC
CASSLGLAGGVEQFF
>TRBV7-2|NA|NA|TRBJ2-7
TGTGCCAGCAGCTTTGAGGGCAGGGTCTACGAGCAGTACTTC
CASSFEGRVYEQYF
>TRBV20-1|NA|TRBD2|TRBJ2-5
TGCAGTGCAGGGACTAGCGGGACACAAGAGACCCAGTACTTC
CSAGTSGTQETQYF
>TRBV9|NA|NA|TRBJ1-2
TGTGCCAGCAGCGTACGACATTCCTATGGCTACACCTTC
CASSVRHSYGYTF
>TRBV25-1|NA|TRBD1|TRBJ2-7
TGTGCCAGCAGTTATAAGGGGGCGGTAAGGGACGAGCAGTACTTC
CASSYKGAVRDEQYF
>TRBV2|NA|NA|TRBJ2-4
TGTGCCAGCAGTCTCCAGAGTCATAGCTTAGCCAAAAACATTCAGTACTTC
CASSLQSHSLAKNIQYF
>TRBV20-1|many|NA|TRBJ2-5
TGCAGTGCTATCCTAAGTGGTTTGGACCCAGAGACCCAGTACTTC
CSAILSGLDPETQYF
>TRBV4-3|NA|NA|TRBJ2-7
TGCGCCAGCAGCCCAACGACTTACAGCTCCTACAATGAGCAGTACTTC
CASSPTTYSSYNEQYF
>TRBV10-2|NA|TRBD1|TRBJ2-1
TGCGCCAGCAGTGAGGACAGGGGGCGCGGGAATGAGCAGTTCTTC
CASSEDRGRGNEQFF
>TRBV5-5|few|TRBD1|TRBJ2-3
TGTGCCAGCTGGAGAGTGGGACAGGGCACAGATACGCAGTATTTT
CASWRVGQGTDTQYF
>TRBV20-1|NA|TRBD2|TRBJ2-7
TGCAGTACCACCCAGCTAGCGGGAGACGAGCAGTACTTC
CSTTQLAGDEQYF
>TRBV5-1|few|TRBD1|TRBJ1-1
TGCGCCAGCAGTTTGGGACAGGGGGCGCAAAAAGCTTTCTTT
CASSLGQGAQKAFF
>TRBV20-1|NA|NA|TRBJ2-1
TGCAGTGCTAGCGGCTCCTGGGCCCGTGAGCAGTTCTTC
CSASGSWAREQFF
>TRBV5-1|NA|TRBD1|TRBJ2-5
TGCGCCAGCAGCCACCTGGACAGGGAAGAGACCCAGTACTTC
CASSHLDREETQYF
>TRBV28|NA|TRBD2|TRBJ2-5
TGTGCCAGCCTGGGACTAGCGAGGGATGAGCAGTACTTC
CASLGLARDEQYF
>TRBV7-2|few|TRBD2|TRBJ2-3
TGTGCCAGCAGCGGGACTAGCCCCAGGGGAGATACGCAGTATTTT
CASSGTSPRGDTQYF
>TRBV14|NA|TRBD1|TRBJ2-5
TGTGCCAGCAGCCAAAAGACCGGGACAGTAATTTCGTACCAAGAGACCCAGTACTTC
CASSQKTGTVISYQETQYF
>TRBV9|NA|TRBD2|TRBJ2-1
TGTGCCAGCAGCGCCGGGACTAGCGGGGGTTACAATGAGCAGTTCTTC
CASSAGTSGGYNEQFF
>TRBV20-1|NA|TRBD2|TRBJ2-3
TGCAGTGCTCCTCCACTAGCGGGATCCCATACGCAGTATTTT
CSAPPLAGSHTQYF
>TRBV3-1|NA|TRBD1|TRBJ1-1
TGTGCCAGCAGCCGCCAGGGGGCTGAAGCTTTCTTT
CASSRQGAEAFF
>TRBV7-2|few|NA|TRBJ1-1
TGTGCCAGCAGCTTAGTCAGGGACTCGAACACTGAAGCTTTCTTT
CASSLVRDSNTEAFF
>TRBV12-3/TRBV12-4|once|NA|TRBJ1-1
TGTGCCAGCAGTTTCATGAGCGGGGGGAACACTGAAGCTTTCTTT
CASSFMSGGNTEAFF
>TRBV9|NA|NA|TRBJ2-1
TGTGCCAGCAGCGTAGAGGGAACTAGAGGGAATGAGCAGTTCTTC
CASSVEGTRGNEQFF
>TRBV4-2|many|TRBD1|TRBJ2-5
TGTGCCAGCAGCCAAGAGCGGAACAGGGGCCAAGAGACCCAGTACTTC
CASSQERNRGQETQYF
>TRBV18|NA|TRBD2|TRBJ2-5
TGTGCCAGCTCAAAGAGCTGGCGGGAGGAATTGGTGGAGACCCAGTACTTC
CASSKSWREELVETQYF
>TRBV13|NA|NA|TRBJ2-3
TGTGCCAGCAGTTCGACCTTAGCGGTCACAGATACGCAGTATTTT
CASSSTLAVTDTQYF
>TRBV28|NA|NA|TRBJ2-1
TGTGCCAGCAGTTCACAGGCGGTTCTCTACAATGAGCAGTTCTTC
CASSSQAVLYNEQFF
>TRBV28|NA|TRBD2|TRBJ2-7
TGTGCCAGCAGTCCAGAACCGGGACTAGCGGAGTACGAGCAGTACTTC
CASSPEPGLAEYEQYF
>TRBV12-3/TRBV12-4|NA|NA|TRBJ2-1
TGTGCCAGCAGTTTCCCCCCTAACCGGGACCTACAACACAATGAGCAGTTCTTC
CASSFPPNRDLQHNEQFF
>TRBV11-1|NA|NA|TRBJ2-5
TGTGCCAGCAGCTTCGGGTTCCAAGAGACCCAGTACTTC
CASSFGFQETQYF
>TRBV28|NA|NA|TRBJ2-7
TGTGCCAGCAGGGTCCCAGGGGACGTCGGCGAGCAGTACTTC
CASRVPGDVGEQYF
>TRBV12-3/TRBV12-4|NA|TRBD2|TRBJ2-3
TGTGCCAGCAGTTTAGGCCGAGCTAGCGGAAGAAGCACAGATACGCAGTATTTT
CASSLGRASGRSTDTQYF
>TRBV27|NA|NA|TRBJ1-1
TGTGCCAGCAGGAGCCTGGGCGGGCACGACACTGAAGCTTTCTTT
CASRSLGGHDTEAFF
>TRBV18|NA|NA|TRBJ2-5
TGTGCCAGCTCACCACTTGTCCAAGAGACCCAGTACTTC
CASSPLVQETQYF
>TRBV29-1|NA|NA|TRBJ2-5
TGCAGCGTTCCTCCGACGGCTCCCCAAGAGACCCAGTACTTC
CSVPPTAPQETQYF
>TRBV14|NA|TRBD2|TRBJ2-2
TGTGCCAGCAGTGGTCTAGCGGGGTCTACGAACACCGGGGAGCTGTTTTTT
CASSGLAGSTNTGELFF
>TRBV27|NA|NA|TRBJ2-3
TGTGCCAGCAGTGGGGCATCTAGGCCTAGAACAGATACGCAGTATTTT
CASSGASRPRTDTQYF
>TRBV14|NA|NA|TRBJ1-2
TGTGCCAGCAGCCCAAGACAGGACATTTTCTATGGCTACACCTTC
CASSPRQDIFYGYTF
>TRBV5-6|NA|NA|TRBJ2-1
TGTGCCAGCACGATATGGGTTGGGAGTGAGCAGTTCTTC
CASTIWVGSEQFF
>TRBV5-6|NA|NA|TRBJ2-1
TGTGCCAGCAGCTTATTCCACAATGAGCAGTTCTTC
CASSLFHNEQFF
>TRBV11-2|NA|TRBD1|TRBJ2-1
TGTGCCAGCAGCCCAGGGGGTCCAATAAATGAGCAGTTCTTC
CASSPGGPINEQFF
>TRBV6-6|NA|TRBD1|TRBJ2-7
TGTGCCAGCAGTTCCGACAGGGAGAGCTACGAGCAGTACTTC
CASSSDRESYEQYF
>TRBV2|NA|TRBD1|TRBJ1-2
TGTGCCAGCAGCTGGACAGGAGGCAGCTATGGCTACACCTTC
CASSWTGGSYGYTF
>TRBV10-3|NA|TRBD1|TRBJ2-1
TGTGCCATGAGACAGGGGGCACAGAGGGATGAGCAGTTCTTC
CAMRQGAQRDEQFF
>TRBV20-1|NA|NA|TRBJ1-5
TGCAGTGCTATCCACTCCAGGGTCGGTAAGGCGAATCAGCCCCAGCATTTT
CSAIHSRVGKANQPQHF
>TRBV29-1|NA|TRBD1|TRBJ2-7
TGCAGCGCTGAAGATCGTCATCAGGGGGCTTTTGAGGCCCAGTACTTC
CSAEDRHQGAFEAQYF
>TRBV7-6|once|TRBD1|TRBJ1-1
TGTGCCAGCAGCCTCAGGGGGAGGGAGGAAGCTTTCTTT
CASSLRGREEAFF
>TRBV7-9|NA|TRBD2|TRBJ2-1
TGTGCCAGCCAACTAGCGGGAGGGAATTACAATGAGCAGTTCTTC
CASQLAGGNYNEQFF
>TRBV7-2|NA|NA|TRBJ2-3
TGTGCCAGCAGCTTCCAAGCAGATACGCAGTATTTT
CASSFQADTQYF
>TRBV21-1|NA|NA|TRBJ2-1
TGTGCCAGCAGCAAAGGACTAGCGGGGCTCCGGCTCACTGAGCAGTTCTTC
CASSKGLAGLRLTEQFF